The rows below give T cell receptor beta chains drawn from one sample of a study of blood T cells in healthy people across ages. In TCRdb, the 5' RACE reads were re-called with MiXCR into one record per CDR3 protein. The data show roughly 500,000 distinct CDR3 sequences, 27% seen once. The sequencing sample was made of blood. The receptors here all came from a woman in her seventies in good health. CDR3s include the opening cysteine and the closing phenylalanine or tryptophan. A D gene is named only where the DNA matches it firmly. Clone size is not always given. Where it is, it says once, few, many or a class for expanded clones.

J,size,V,D,DNA,CDR3
TRBJ1-5,few,TRBV18,TRBD1,TGTGCCAGCTCACCTGGGACAGTTGTAAGCAATCAGCCCCAGCATTTT,CASSPGTVVSNQPQHF
TRBJ1-2,-,TRBV7-2,TRBD1,TGTGCCAGCAGCTTAGCTGGACAGGGGACCTATGGCTACACCTTC,CASSLAGQGTYGYTF
TRBJ2-3,few,TRBV7-8,-,TGTGCCAGCAGCCTACGGGCTAGCCCCAGTCGACACACAGATACGCAGTATTTT,CASSLRASPSRHTDTQYF
TRBJ2-1,few,TRBV7-2,-,TGTGCCAGCAGCTTATATCTCGCGGGAGAGCAGTTCTTC,CASSLYLAGEQFF
TRBJ1-4,-,TRBV4-3,-,TGCGCCAGCAGCCAAGAGCATGGGTCCCCCCTGTATGAAAAACTGTTTTTT,CASSQEHGSPLYEKLFF
TRBJ2-3,-,TRBV24-1,TRBD2,TGTGCCACCAGTGTTAGCGGGGTATCCACAGATACGCAGTATTTT,CATSVSGVSTDTQYF
TRBJ2-7,-,TRBV7-2,TRBD1,TGTGCCAGCAGCTTAGGACACAGGGGCTTAGCAGGCGAGCAGTACTTC,CASSLGHRGLAGEQYF
TRBJ2-3,few,TRBV4-3,TRBD2,TGCGCCAGCAGCCAAGGCGAGGGCGGGGGAGATACGCAGTATTTT,CASSQGEGGGDTQYF
TRBJ2-7,-,TRBV5-1,TRBD1,TGCGCCAGCAGCCCTCGACAGGGGCTAGGCGAAGACGAGCAGTACTTC,CASSPRQGLGEDEQYF
TRBJ2-5,few,TRBV3-1,-,TGTGCCAGCAGCCAAACGGTCCGGGAGACCCAGTACTTC,CASSQTVRETQYF
TRBJ2-1,-,TRBV29-1,-,TGCAGCGTTGACACAAGTAGCGCCGGAGCGGTGCAGCAGTTCTTC,CSVDTSSAGAVQQFF
TRBJ2-1,-,TRBV7-2,-,TGTGCCAGCAGCTTAGCGGGGGGCGCTGGACACAATGAGCAGTTCTTC,CASSLAGGAGHNEQFF
TRBJ2-7,-,TRBV5-1,TRBD1,TGCGCCAGCAGCTTCGACAGGGTCGAGCAGTACTTC,CASSFDRVEQYF
TRBJ2-1,few,TRBV7-2,-,TGTGCCAGCAGCTTACCGCCCGGGACACTCACTAATGAGCAGTTCTTC,CASSLPPGTLTNEQFF
TRBJ2-5,-,TRBV20-1,-,TGCAGTGCTAGAGATCCCCAGGGAGGTCAAGAGACCCAGTACTTC,CSARDPQGGQETQYF
TRBJ2-7,once,TRBV28,-,TGTGCCAGCAGCCTGCAACTACGAGGCAACGACTACGAGCAGTACTTC,CASSLQLRGNDYEQYF
TRBJ1-2,few,TRBV29-1,-,TGCAGCGTTGGCGAGAACCATGGCTACACCTTC,CSVGENHGYTF
TRBJ1-1,-,TRBV20-1,-,TGCAGTGCTAACCGGGGGGTTAACACTGAAGCTTTCTTT,CSANRGVNTEAFF
TRBJ2-7,-,TRBV11-2,-,TGTGCCAGCAGCAAAGCCCAGCGGGCCTACGAGCAGTACTTC,CASSKAQRAYEQYF
TRBJ2-1,few,TRBV5-1,-,TGCGCCAGCAGCTTGAAGCAGGTGATGCCCTACAATGAGCAGTTCTTC,CASSLKQVMPYNEQFF
TRBJ2-1,few,TRBV7-2,-,TGTGCCAGCAAGGAGCGGACAGAGGGGAATGAGCAGTTCTTC,CASKERTEGNEQFF
TRBJ2-3,-,TRBV5-1,-,TGCGCCAGCAGACCGGACAAAGCCACAGATACGCAGTATTTT,CASRPDKATDTQYF
TRBJ2-1,few,TRBV7-2,TRBD2,TGTGCCAGCAGCTTAAGACCCCGCATGGCCGGGGGGGCGTACAATGAGCAGTTCTTC,CASSLRPRMAGGAYNEQFF
TRBJ2-2,-,TRBV2,-,TGTGCCAGCAGTGAAGGAGGAAATAGCGGGGAGCTGTTTTTT,CASSEGGNSGELFF
TRBJ1-2,-,TRBV12-3/TRBV12-4,-,TGTGCCAGCAGCGTACAGGGCGACTATGGCTACACCTTC,CASSVQGDYGYTF
TRBJ1-3,-,TRBV20-1,-,TGCAGTGCTAGACCCAGGGGAACTTCTGGAAACACCATATATTTT,CSARPRGTSGNTIYF
TRBJ2-5,-,TRBV5-4,TRBD2,TGTGCCAGCAGCTCTTCCGGGAGGAGAGGGGTGGAGACCCAGTACTTC,CASSSSGRRGVETQYF
TRBJ2-4,few,TRBV20-1,-,TGCAGTGCCATGGACACGAGGGGACACATTCAGTACTTC,CSAMDTRGHIQYF
TRBJ2-7,-,TRBV20-1,TRBD1,TGCAGTGCCGGATCCTCAACAGGGGGACAGTACGAGCAGTACTTC,CSAGSSTGGQYEQYF
TRBJ2-5,-,TRBV20-1,-,TGCAGTGCTCCACAAGGGGGGCAAGAGACCCAGTACTTC,CSAPQGGQETQYF
TRBJ1-4,few,TRBV20-1,-,TGCAGTGCACGAGGACAGCCCGCTCCTAGTGAAAAACTGTTTTTT,CSARGQPAPSEKLFF
TRBJ2-7,few,TRBV5-6,-,TGTGCCAGCAGCTACCGGGACGTCGCCTCGGAGCAGTACTTC,CASSYRDVASEQYF
TRBJ2-4,-,TRBV3-1,-,TGTGCCAGCAGCCAAAGGGGGGGGGGACAGATAAACATTCAGTACTTC,CASSQRGGGQINIQYF
TRBJ1-2,-,TRBV28,-,TGTGCCCTCGGGGCTAACTATGGCTACACCTTC,CALGANYGYTF
TRBJ1-1,-,TRBV4-2,TRBD1,TGTGCCAGCAGCCCGAGGAGGGGGCGTGGGATGAACATTGAAGCTTTCTTT,CASSPRRGRGMNIEAFF
TRBJ1-1,few,TRBV29-1,-,TGCAGCGTTAGTGAAGGGGGAAGGACTGAAGCTTTCTTT,CSVSEGGRTEAFF
TRBJ2-1,few,TRBV5-1,-,TGCGCCAGCAGCTTAGGGCAGGGGGGCCACAATGAGCAGTTCTTC,CASSLGQGGHNEQFF